These T cell receptor beta chains were read from a single sample in a study of shared clonotypes between healthy human individuals. Sequencing was performed with immunoSEQ multiplex PCR; in TCRdb, only in-frame clones are kept and a portion is missing. The sample holds 2 million to 2.5 million clones; about 93% are singletons and the top ten take more than 1.5%. The sequencing sample was made of naive CD8+ T cells from PBMCs. The source is a man younger than 35 in good health. Some clones in this sample may be carry-over from other donors' samples. CDR3s include the opening cysteine and the closing phenylalanine or tryptophan. A D gene is named only where the DNA matches it firmly.

V gene: TRBV14; D gene: TRBD1; CDR3 protein: CASSEGQGNTEAFF
V gene: TRBV19; D gene: -; CDR3 protein: CASSLRTVSNQPQHF
V gene: TRBV7-8; D gene: TRBD2; CDR3 protein: CASSLDGGSGDTQYF
V gene: TRBV5-4; D gene: TRBD1; CDR3 protein: CASSRTLRTGGEQYF
V gene: TRBV7-9; D gene: TRBD2; CDR3 protein: CASSLREGPTDTQYF
V gene: TRBV6-1; D gene: TRBD1; CDR3 protein: CASSENRGNSNQPQHF
V gene: TRBV19; D gene: TRBD1; CDR3 protein: CASSIEGTGGEADTQYF
V gene: TRBV29-1; D gene: TRBD1; CDR3 protein: CSALTDPGGRGSSYGYTF
V gene: TRBV7-9; D gene: -; CDR3 protein: CASSLARGSYNEQFF
V gene: TRBV7-9; D gene: -; CDR3 protein: CASSFGGTYEQYF
V gene: TRBV30; D gene: -; CDR3 protein: CAWRLFPGEQYF
V gene: TRBV29-1; D gene: -; CDR3 protein: CSAIRGGTEAFF
V gene: TRBV19; D gene: TRBD2; CDR3 protein: CASSPIAGGSYEQYF
V gene: TRBV19; D gene: -; CDR3 protein: CASSRLSPSSYNEQFF
V gene: TRBV5-1; D gene: -; CDR3 protein: CASSLVVRERMETQYF
V gene: TRBV29-1; D gene: -; CDR3 protein: CSVRGPYGYTF
V gene: TRBV4-1; D gene: -; CDR3 protein: CASSASPRDEQYF
V gene: TRBV19; D gene: TRBD2; CDR3 protein: CASSPQGLAGGSSSTDTQYF
V gene: TRBV7-9; D gene: TRBD1; CDR3 protein: CASSLNHLTGDTGELFF
V gene: TRBV29-1; D gene: TRBD1; CDR3 protein: CSVRTGGGYTF